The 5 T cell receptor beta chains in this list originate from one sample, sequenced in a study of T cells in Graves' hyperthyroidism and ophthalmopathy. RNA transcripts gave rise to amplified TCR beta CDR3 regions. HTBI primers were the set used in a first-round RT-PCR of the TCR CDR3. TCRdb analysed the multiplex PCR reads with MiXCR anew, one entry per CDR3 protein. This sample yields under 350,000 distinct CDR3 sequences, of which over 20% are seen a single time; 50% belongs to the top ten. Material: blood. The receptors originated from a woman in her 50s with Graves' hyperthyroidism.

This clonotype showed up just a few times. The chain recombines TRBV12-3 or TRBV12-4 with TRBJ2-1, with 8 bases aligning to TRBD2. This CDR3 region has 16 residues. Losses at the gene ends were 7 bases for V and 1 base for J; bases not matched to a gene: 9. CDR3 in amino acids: CASTSGTSLSYNEQFF. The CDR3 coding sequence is TGTGCCAGCACTTCCGGGACTAGTCTTTCCTACAATGAGCAGTTCTTC.

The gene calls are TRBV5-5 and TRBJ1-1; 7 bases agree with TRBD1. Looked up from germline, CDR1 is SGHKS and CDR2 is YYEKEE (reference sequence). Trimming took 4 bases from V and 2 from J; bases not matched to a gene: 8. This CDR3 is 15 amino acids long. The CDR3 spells CASSVSGTVNTEAFF. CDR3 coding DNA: TGTGCCAGCAGCGTTTCCGGGACAGTCAACACTGAAGCTTTCTTT. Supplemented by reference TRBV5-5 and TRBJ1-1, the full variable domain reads DAGVTQSPTHLIKTRGQQVTLRCSPISGHKSVSWYQQVLGQGPQFIFQYYEKEERGRGNFPDRFSARQFPNYSSELNVNALLLGDSALYLCASSVSGTVNTEAFFGQGTRLTVV.

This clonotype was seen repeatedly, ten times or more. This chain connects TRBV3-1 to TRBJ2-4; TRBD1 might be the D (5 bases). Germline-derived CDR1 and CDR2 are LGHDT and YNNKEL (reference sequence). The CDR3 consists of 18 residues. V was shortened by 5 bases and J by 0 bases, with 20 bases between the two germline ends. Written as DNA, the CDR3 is TGTGCCAGCAGCTATAAGCCAGGGAACTTCCTAGCCAAAAACATTCAGTACTTC. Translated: CASSYKPGNFLAKNIQYF.

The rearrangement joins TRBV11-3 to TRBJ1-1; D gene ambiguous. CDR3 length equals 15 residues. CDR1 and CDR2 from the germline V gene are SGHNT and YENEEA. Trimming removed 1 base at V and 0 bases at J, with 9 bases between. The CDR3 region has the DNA TGTGCCAGCAGCTTAGTTCTGGGGATGAACACTGAAGCTTTCTTT. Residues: CASSLVLGMNTEAFF. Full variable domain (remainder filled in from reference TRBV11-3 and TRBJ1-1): EAGVVQSPRYKIIEKKQPVAFWCNPISGHNTLYWYLQNLGQGPELLIRYENEEAVDDSQLPKDRFSAERLKGVDSTLKIQPAELGDSAVYLCASSLVLGMNTEAFFGQGTRLTVV.

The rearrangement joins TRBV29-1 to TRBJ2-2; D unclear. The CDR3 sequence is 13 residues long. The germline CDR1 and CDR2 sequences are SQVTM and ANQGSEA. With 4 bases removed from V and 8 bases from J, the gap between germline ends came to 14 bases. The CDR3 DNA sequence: TGCAGCGTTGGAATTGCTGGGCGAGGGGAGCTGTTTTTT. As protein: CSVGIAGRGELFF.